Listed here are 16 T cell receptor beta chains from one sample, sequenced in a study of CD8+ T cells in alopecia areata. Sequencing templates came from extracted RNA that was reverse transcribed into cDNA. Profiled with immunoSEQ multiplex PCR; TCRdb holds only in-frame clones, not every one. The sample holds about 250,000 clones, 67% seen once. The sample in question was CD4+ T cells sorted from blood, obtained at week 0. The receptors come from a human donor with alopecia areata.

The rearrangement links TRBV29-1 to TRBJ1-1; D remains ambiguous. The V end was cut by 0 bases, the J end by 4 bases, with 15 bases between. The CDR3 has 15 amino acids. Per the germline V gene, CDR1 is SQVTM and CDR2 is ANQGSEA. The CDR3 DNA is TGCAGCGTTGAAGAGGCCCGGGGATTAAGCACTGAAGCTTTCTTT. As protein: CSVEEARGLSTEAFF.

The DNA of the CDR3 is TGTGCCAGCAGCCCCGGGGGCGTTTACGATGGCTACACCTTC. This translates into CASSPGGVYDGYTF. V usage is TRBV9 and J usage is TRBJ1-2, with D perhaps TRBD1 (6 bases). Per germline, CDR1 SGDLS and CDR2 YYNGEE. The CDR3 spans 14 residues. V was trimmed by 4 bases and J by 6 bases, leaving 16 bases between them.

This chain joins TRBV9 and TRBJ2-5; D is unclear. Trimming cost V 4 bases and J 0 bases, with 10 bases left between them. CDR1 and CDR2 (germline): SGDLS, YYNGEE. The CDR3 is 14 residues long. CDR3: CASSRSPNQETQYF. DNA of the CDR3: TGTGCCAGCAGCCGATCCCCCAACCAAGAGACCCAGTACTTC.

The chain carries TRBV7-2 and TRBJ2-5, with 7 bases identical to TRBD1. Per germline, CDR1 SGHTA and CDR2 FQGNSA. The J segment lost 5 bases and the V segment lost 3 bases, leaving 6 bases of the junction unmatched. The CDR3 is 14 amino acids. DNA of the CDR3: TGTGCCAGCAGCTTGAACAGGGGTGGGGAGACCCAGTACTTC. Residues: CASSLNRGGETQYF. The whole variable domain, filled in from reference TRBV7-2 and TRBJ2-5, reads GAGVSQSPSNKVTEKGKDVELRCDPISGHTALYWYRQSLGQGLEFLIYFQGNSAPDKSGLPSDRFSAERTGGSVSTLTIQRTQQEDSAVYLCASSLNRGGETQYFGPGTRLLVL.

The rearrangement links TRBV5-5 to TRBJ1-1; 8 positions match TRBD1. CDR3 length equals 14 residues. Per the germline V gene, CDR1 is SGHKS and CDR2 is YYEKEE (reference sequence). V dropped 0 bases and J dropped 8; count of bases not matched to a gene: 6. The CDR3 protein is CASSLEGQGTEAFF. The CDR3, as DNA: TGTGCCAGCAGCTTGGAAGGACAGGGTACCGAAGCTTTCTTT.

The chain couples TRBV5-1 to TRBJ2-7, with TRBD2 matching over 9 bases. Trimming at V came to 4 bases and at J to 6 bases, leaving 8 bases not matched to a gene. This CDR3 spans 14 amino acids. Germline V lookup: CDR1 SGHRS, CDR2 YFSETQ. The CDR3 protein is CASSNSGGPAEQYF. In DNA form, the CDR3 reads TGCGCCAGCAGCAATAGCGGGGGACCCGCCGAGCAGTACTTC.

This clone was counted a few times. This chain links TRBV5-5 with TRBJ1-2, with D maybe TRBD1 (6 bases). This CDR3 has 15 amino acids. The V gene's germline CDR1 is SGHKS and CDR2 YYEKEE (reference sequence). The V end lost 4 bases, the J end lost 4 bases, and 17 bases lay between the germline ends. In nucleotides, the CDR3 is TGTGCCAGCAGCCCATTGGGGGCAGAAGGCTATGGCTACACCTTC. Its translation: CASSPLGAEGYGYTF.

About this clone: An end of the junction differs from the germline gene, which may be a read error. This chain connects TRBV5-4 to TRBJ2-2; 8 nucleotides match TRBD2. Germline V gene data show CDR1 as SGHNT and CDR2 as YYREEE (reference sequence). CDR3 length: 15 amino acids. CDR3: CASNPGGPNTGELFF. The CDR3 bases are TGTGCCAGCAACCCGGGGGGGCCGAATACCGGGGAGCTGTTTTTT.

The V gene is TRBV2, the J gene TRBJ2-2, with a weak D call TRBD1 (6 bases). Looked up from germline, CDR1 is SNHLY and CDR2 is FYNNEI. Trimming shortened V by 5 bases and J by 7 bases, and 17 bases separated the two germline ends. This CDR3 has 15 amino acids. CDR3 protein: CASSSIDRRGGELFF. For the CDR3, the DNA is TGTGCCAGCAGTTCGATAGACAGGAGAGGCGGGGAGCTGTTTTTT.

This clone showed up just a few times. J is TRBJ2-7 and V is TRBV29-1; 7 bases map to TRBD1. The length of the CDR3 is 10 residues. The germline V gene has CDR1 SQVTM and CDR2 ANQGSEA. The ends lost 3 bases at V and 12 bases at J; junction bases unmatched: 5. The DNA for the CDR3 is TGCAGCGTTGAGAGACAGGGTGCGTACTTC. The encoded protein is CSVERQGAYF.

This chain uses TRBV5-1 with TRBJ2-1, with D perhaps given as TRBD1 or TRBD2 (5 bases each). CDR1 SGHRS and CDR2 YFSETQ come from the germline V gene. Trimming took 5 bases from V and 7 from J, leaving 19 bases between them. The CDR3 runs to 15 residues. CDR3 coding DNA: TGCGCCAGCAGGGTTGGGGCGGACTCTACAAATGAGCAGTTCTTC. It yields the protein CASRVGADSTNEQFF.

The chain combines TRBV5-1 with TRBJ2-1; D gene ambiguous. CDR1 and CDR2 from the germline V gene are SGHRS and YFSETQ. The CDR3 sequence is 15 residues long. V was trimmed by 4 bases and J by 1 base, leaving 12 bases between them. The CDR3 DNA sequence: TGCGCCAGCAGCGAAAGAAGGATGTCCTACAATGAGCAGTTCTTC. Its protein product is CASSERRMSYNEQFF.

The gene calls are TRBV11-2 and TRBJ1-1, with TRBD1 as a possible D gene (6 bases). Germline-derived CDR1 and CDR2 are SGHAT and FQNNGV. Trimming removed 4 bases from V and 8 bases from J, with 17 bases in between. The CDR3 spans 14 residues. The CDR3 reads CASSSLRGAAEAFF. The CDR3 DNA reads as TGTGCCAGCAGCTCCCTCCGGGGGGCAGCCGAAGCTTTCTTT.

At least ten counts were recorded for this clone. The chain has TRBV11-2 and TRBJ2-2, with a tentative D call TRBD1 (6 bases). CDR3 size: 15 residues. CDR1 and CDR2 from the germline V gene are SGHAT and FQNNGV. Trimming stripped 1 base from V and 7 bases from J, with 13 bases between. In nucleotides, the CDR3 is TGTGCCAGCAGCTTAGCTACTACAGGGCACGGGGAGCTGTTTTTT. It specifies CASSLATTGHGELFF.

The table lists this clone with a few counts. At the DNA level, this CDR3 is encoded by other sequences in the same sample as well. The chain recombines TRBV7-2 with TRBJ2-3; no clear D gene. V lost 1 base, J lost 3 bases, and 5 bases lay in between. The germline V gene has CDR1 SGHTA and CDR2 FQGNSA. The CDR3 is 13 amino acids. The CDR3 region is CASSLVGTDTQYF. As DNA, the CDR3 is TGTGCCAGCAGCTTAGTCGGTACAGATACGCAGTATTTT.

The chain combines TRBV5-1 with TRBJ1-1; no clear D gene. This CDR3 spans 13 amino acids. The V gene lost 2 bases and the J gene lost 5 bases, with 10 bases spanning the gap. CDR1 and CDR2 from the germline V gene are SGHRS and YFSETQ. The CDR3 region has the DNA TGCGCCAGCAGCTTAATAGTTCGGACTGAAGCTTTCTTT. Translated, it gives CASSLIVRTEAFF.